This TCR beta chain was identified during a study of T cell responses to AZD1222 COVID-19 vaccine. The study, taken as a whole, reports: Mostly white British, mostly female donors; authors suggested clonal diversity may be underestimated. The study found Spike-specific TCR breadth and depth rose after two AZD1222 doses.

CDR1 is LNHDA and CDR2 is SQIVND in the germline V gene (reference sequence). J was trimmed by 3 bases and V by 1 base; bases with no gene match: 6. CDR3 length: 16 amino acids. Points on this clone: No antigen is known for it.

It was second doses at about 4 or about 12 weeks that were pooled. Repertoires were generated with immunoSEQ multiplex PCR, while TCRdb's copy carries only in-frame clones and drops some. The repertoire has about 180,000 clones, roughly 91% of them found once; the top ten carry less than 2.5%. The chain uses TRBV19 and TRBJ1-5; TRBD1 matches at 7 bases. The sample here was peripheral blood, taken 28 days after the second AZD1222 dose. The clonotype comes from an adult who received the AZD1222 COVID-19 vaccine. CDR3 coding DNA: TGTGCCAGTAGTATAGCGGGACAGAATATCAATCAGCCCCAGCATTTT. Amino acid sequence: CASSIAGQNINQPQHF. Filled out from reference TRBV19 and TRBJ1-5, the complete variable domain reads DGGITQSPKYLFRKEGQNVTLSCEQNLNHDAMYWYRQDPGQGLRLIYYSQIVNDFQKGDIAEGYSVSREKKESFPLTVTSAQKNPTAFYLCASSIAGQNINQPQHFGDGTRLSIL.